These T cell receptor beta chains were read from a single sample in a study of cytomegalovirus exposure and HLA in healthy donors. The assay was immunoSEQ multiplex PCR, and TCRdb's table has in-frame clones only and misses some. The table has 130,000 or so clones, around 78% seen once. The sample was PBMCs. These receptors all stem from a female donor in good health and CMV-seropositive. Both conserved end residues are part of each CDR3. The D gene is left open where the match is weak. Expanded clones are given a class, and other clones once, few, many or no size at all.

>.|TRBJ2-7|TRBV28|.
TGTGCCAGCACCAAGTTCCCGGGTGCCTACGAGCAGTACTTC
CASTKFPGAYEQYF
>.|TRBJ1-6|TRBV6-1|TRBD1
TGTGCCAGCAGCCTCACGCAGGGGGGTATTTCACCCCTCCACTTT
CASSLTQGGISPLHF
>once|TRBJ2-7|TRBV2|TRBD1
TGTGCCAGCAACCCTCAGGGGGCACTCTACGAGCAGTACTTC
CASNPQGALYEQYF
>.|TRBJ2-5|TRBV7-7|TRBD1
TGTGCCAGCAGCAAGGGACAGCTCCAAGAGACCCAGTACTTC
CASSKGQLQETQYF
>once|TRBJ1-1|TRBV10-1|.
TGCGCCAGCAGGGACACAGTGTCCGGTGAAGCTTTCTTT
CASRDTVSGEAFF
>.|TRBJ1-1|TRBV7-9|.
TGTTCCAGCACGGGAGGGGGTACTGAAGCTTTCTTT
CSSTGGGTEAFF
>once|TRBJ1-1|TRBV5-1|.
TGCGCCAGCAGCTCCCAGGCTGCGTCGGACACTGAAGCTTTCTTT
CASSSQAASDTEAFF
>.|TRBJ1-1|TRBV14|.
TGTGCCAGCAGCCAAGTTGGCGGGGACACTGAAGCTTTCTTT
CASSQVGGDTEAFF
>.|TRBJ2-7|TRBV5-3|TRBD2
TGTGCCAGAAGCTTGACCCCGGGACTAGCAAACGAGCAGTACTTC
CARSLTPGLANEQYF
>.|TRBJ1-2|TRBV19|TRBD1
TGTGCCAGTAGTCGCAATCACCGACAGGGGGGTACTGGCTACACCTTC
CASSRNHRQGGTGYTF